The T cell receptor (beta chain) under discussion was sequenced for a study of CD8 T cells in Susac syndrome. Across the whole study: Patients with Susac syndrome were therapy-naive, taking corticosteroids, with some also receiving intravenous immunoglobulin, or taking intravenous immunoglobulin alone at the time their blood was drawn.

Reverse transcription of about 0.45 to 1 ug RNA was performed with random hexamers. TCRdb recomputed calls from the immunoSEQ multiplex PCR reads with MiXCR, one row per CDR3 protein. This repertoire shows 110,000 to 150,000 distinct CDR3 sequences, approximately 96% found once; its top ten account for 0.084%. The V gene's germline CDR1 is LGHNA and CDR2 YNFKEQ. Trimming took 2 bases from V and 4 from J; bases not matched to a gene: 13. The length of the CDR3 is 17 residues. The material sequenced was CD4+ T cells from PBMCs. The TCR originated in a human donor with Susac syndrome. The V and J genes are TRBV4-2 and TRBJ1-2; 7 bases are a match to TRBD1. The CDR3 region has the DNA TGTGCCAGCAGCCAACCGAACCCCGGGACAGATAGCTATGGCTACACCTTC. It specifies CASSQPNPGTDSYGYTF.